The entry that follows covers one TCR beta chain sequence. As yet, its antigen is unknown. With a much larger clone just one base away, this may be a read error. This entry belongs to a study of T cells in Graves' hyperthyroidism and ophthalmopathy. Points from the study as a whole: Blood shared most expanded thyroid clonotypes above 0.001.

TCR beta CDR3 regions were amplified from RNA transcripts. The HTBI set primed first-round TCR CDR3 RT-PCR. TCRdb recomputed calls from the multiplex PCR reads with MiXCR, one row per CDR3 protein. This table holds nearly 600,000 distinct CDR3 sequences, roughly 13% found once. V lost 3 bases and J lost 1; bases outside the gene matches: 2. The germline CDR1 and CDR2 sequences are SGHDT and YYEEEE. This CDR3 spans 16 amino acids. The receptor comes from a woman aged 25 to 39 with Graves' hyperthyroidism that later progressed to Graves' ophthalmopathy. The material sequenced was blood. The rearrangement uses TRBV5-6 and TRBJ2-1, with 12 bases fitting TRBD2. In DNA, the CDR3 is TGTGCCAGCAGCTCCGGACTAGCGGGATCCTACAATGAGCAGTTCTTC. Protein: CASSSGLAGSYNEQFF.